Shown below are 7 T cell receptor beta chains from a single sample sequenced in a study of regulatory T cells in long-lasting Graves disease. The time point is: persistent/refractory GD, antithyroid drugs over 5 years with positive TRAb. PBMCs provided the RNA from which the TCR library was made. CDR3-region Arm-PCR and iRepertoire HTBI primers produced the TCR beta libraries. One entry per CDR3 protein, called by TCRdb with MiXCR from the multiplex PCR reads. The sample records a few hundred thousand distinct CDR3 sequences, around 24% being singletons. The sequencing used peripheral blood mononuclear cells (PBMCs), collected when the disease was refractory, from a patient treated with antithyroid drugs. All receptors derive from a female donor with Graves disease.

With respect to this clonotype: This clone may be a read error of a much larger clone one base away. The chain recombines TRBV7-2 with TRBJ2-4; 8 positions match TRBD2. Germline values: CDR1 SGHTA, CDR2 FQGNSA. The CDR3 sequence is 16 residues long. As DNA, the CDR3 is TGTGCCAGCAGCTTTGATGGCGGGAGGTCCAATAACATTCAGTACTTC. Amino acid sequence: CASSFDGGRSNNIQYF.

The rearrangement links TRBV19 to TRBJ2-7; 9 bases line up with TRBD1. Germline assignment: CDR1 LNHDA and CDR2 SQIVND (reference sequence). The length of the CDR3 is 14 residues. Germline trimming cut 4 bases from V and 2 bases from J; bases unmatched to any gene: 3. The CDR3 sequence: CASSRTGAAYEQYF. CDR3 bases: TGTGCCAGTAGTAGGACAGGGGCCGCCTACGAGCAGTACTTC.

This clonotype showed up just a few times. This rearrangement joins TRBV4-1 to TRBJ1-3; no reliable D call. The CDR3 runs to 13 residues. Trimming took off 4 bases at V and 1 base at J, with 5 bases between the two ends. Germline V gives CDR1 MGHRA, CDR2 YSYEKL. The CDR3 loop is CASSPFSGNTIYF. The CDR3 DNA sequence: TGCGCCAGCAGCCCTTTTTCTGGAAACACCATATATTTT.

This clonotype came up many times. The chain uses TRBV7-2 and TRBJ1-2, with D hard to call. CDR1 and CDR2 from the germline V gene are SGHTA and FQGNSA. The CDR3 covers 13 residues. The V gene lost 0 bases and the J gene lost 4 bases, with 6 bases spanning the gap. CDR3 coding DNA: TGTGCCAGCAGCTTAGCGGGAGTCTATGGCTACACCTTC. Translating it yields CASSLAGVYGYTF. Together with reference TRBV7-2 and TRBJ1-2, the CDR3 gives the full variable domain: GAGVSQSPSNKVTEKGKDVELRCDPISGHTALYWYRQSLGQGLEFLIYFQGNSAPDKSGLPSDRFSAERTGGSVSTLTIQRTQQEDSAVYLCASSLAGVYGYTFGSGTRLTVV.

Comments on this clonotype: The junction differs from germline at one of its ends, possibly a read error. The chain has TRBV5-1 and TRBJ1-1; 12 nucleotides agree with TRBD1. CDR3 length: 14 amino acids. From germline, CDR1 is SGHRS and CDR2 YFSETQ. The CDR3 loop is CAGSLGQGATEAFF. As DNA, the CDR3 is TGCGCCGGCAGCTTGGGACAGGGGGCAACTGAAGCTTTCTTT.

This clonotype occurred a few times. V gene TRBV2 combines with J gene TRBJ2-7; 10 bases are shared with TRBD2. In germline, CDR1 is SNHLY, CDR2 FYNNEI. This CDR3 contains 15 residues. The V segment lost 6 bases and the J segment 6 bases; nucleotides outside the gene matches: 11. CDR3 in amino acids: CASSPGGRTSGEQYF. The CDR3, as DNA: TGTGCCAGCAGCCCGGGGGGCCGGACTAGCGGCGAGCAGTACTTC.

About this clonotype itself: This is likely a read error, given that the CDR3 carries no conserved phenylalanine or tryptophan at its end. The chain is built from TRBV2 and TRBJ1-5, with TRBD1 matching over 9 bases. This CDR3 contains 13 residues. J lost 7 bases, V lost 5 bases, and 3 bases had no gene match. Germline CDR1 is SNHLY and CDR2 is FYNNEI. The CDR3 region is CASSKQGAQPQHL. CDR3 nucleotide sequence: TGTGCCAGCAGTAAACAGGGGGCGCAGCCCCAGCATCTT.